This TCR beta chain comes out of a study of T cells in women clearing cervical HPV infection. TCRdb's copy holds only in-frame clones and misses some; the assay was immunoSEQ multiplex PCR. The sample table includes 35,000 to 45,000 clones. Of note for this clone: The DNA ends 3 residues before the CDR3 does, and the rest of the CDR3 is filled in from the germline J gene.

This CDR3 is 16 amino acids long. The germline gives CDR1 KGHSH, CDR2 LQKENI. The sequence derives from a woman aged 18-70 years with a cervical HPV16 infection that either progressed to CIN3+ or cleared (not recorded which). The sequenced material came from blood buffy coat. The chain links TRBV18 to TRBJ1-4, with D unresolved. CDR3 protein: CASSPGLAGGTGELFF. The DNA read from the CDR3 is TGTGCCAGCTCACCAGGACTAGCGGGAGGCACCGGGGAA.